What follows are 29 T cell receptor beta chains derived from one specimen sequenced in a study of regulatory T cells in long-lasting Graves disease. CDR3-region Arm-PCR and iRepertoire HTBI primers produced the TCR beta libraries. TCRdb ran MiXCR on the multiplex PCR reads and lists one entry per CDR3 protein. This sample has about 540,000 distinct CDR3 sequences, with roughly 12% found just once. Indicated time point: newly diagnosed GD, antithyroid drugs for less than 3 months. Construction of the TCR library relied on RNA isolated from PBMCs. The sample also formed part of further work on T cells in Graves' hyperthyroidism and ophthalmopathy.

This specimen was peripheral blood mononuclear cells (PBMCs), taken at new diagnosis, from a patient treated with antithyroid drugs. These TCRs come from a man aged 30 to 45 with Graves disease.

Many counts were recorded for this clonotype. This chain links TRBV13 with TRBJ2-3; 12 bases match TRBD2. The CDR3 has 18 residues. The V gene's germline CDR1 is PRHDT and CDR2 FYEKMQ (reference sequence). V lost 3 bases and J lost 4; bases outside the gene matches: 11. This CDR3 is CASSFGGTSGFSADTQYF. In DNA, the CDR3 is TGTGCCAGCAGCTTCGGCGGGACTAGCGGGTTCTCCGCAGATACGCAGTATTTT.

The table lists this clonotype with a few counts. This CDR3 reads CATSETGGSETQYF. CDR3 nucleotide sequence: TGTGCCACCAGTGAGACAGGTGGTTCCGAGACCCAGTACTTC. The chain carries TRBV24-1 and TRBJ2-5, with D perhaps matching TRBD1 (6 bases). Germline CDR1 reads KGHDR; CDR2 reads SFDVKD. V lost 4 bases and J lost 5, with 13 bases in between. This CDR3 contains 14 residues.

This rearrangement joins TRBV10-2 to TRBJ2-5; the match to TRBD2 covers 13 bases. CDR3 length: 17 amino acids. The trim removed 6 bases at V and 1 base at J, leaving 8 bases unmatched. Germline V lookup: CDR1 WSHSY, CDR2 SAAADI. CDR3 coding DNA: TGCGCCAGCAGAGGACTAGCGGGAGTTGGACCCCAAGAGACCCAGTACTTC. Translating gives CASRGLAGVGPQETQYF.

This clonotype occurred a few times. J is TRBJ2-1 and V is TRBV9; D is perhaps TRBD1 (5 bases). V was clipped by 3 bases and J by 5 bases, with 12 bases between them. Germline V lookup: CDR1 SGDLS, CDR2 YYNGEE. The CDR3 runs 14 residues. Here the CDR3 DNA reads TGTGCCAGCAGCGCGAGTGGGGCCGACAATGAGCAGTTCTTC. Its protein is CASSASGADNEQFF.

In its sample, this clonotype was seen many times. The chain carries TRBV5-1 and TRBJ2-7, with 7 bases identical to TRBD2. The germline V gene encodes CDR1 SGHRS and CDR2 YFSETQ. The CDR3 covers 13 residues. Germline trimming cut 4 bases from V and 3 bases from J; bases unmatched to any gene: 4. CDR3 nucleotides: TGCGCCAGCAGCGGCGGGGGTTACTACGAGCAGTACTTC. Residues: CASSGGGYYEQYF.

In this sample, this clonotype turned up many times. The chain has TRBV12-3 or TRBV12-4 and TRBJ2-1; D gene uncertain. Trimming removed 8 bases from V and 1 base from J, with 12 bases in between. The CDR3 is made up of 14 amino acids. This CDR3 reads CASRTAGSYNEQFF. The CDR3 DNA is TGTGCCAGCCGAACGGCAGGTTCCTACAATGAGCAGTTCTTC.

On this clonotype itself: It may be a read error: a sequence one base away is much more abundant. This chain uses TRBV20-1 with TRBJ1-2; D uncertain. Germline assignment: CDR1 DFQATT and CDR2 SNEGSKA (reference sequence). The CDR3 spans 12 residues. CDR3 sequence: CSAIETAYGYSF. As DNA, the CDR3 is TGCAGTGCTATAGAGACTGCTTATGGCTACAGCTTC.

Remarks on this clonotype: Since a much larger clone is just one base distant, this may be a read error. The chain uses TRBV28 and TRBJ1-2, with 8 bases identical to TRBD1. Germline V gene data show CDR1 as MDHEN and CDR2 as SYDVKM. This CDR3 contains 15 residues. The CDR3 DNA sequence: TGTGCCAGCGGCCACCCACGGGACAGGTCTTATGACTACACCTTC. As protein: CASGHPRDRSYDYTF.

The genes are TRBV18 and TRBJ1-1; D uncertain. Trimming removed 3 bases from V and 1 base from J, with 9 bases in between. CDR3 length: 14 amino acids. Germline CDR1 is KGHSH and CDR2 is LQKENI. The CDR3 DNA reads TGTGCCAGCTCACCCCCGACTGGGAACACTGAAGCTTTCTTT. Translating gives CASSPPTGNTEAFF.

The genes are TRBV20-1 and TRBJ2-3, with 11 bases that match TRBD2. This CDR3 is built from 16 residues. Per germline, CDR1 DFQATT and CDR2 SNEGSKA (reference sequence). V shed 1 base and J 4 bases; nucleotides not matched to a gene: 7. The CDR3 sequence is CSARAGGSGRADTQYF. CDR3 nucleotides: TGCAGTGCTAGAGCGGGGGGTAGCGGGAGGGCAGATACGCAGTATTTT.

This clonotype has at least ten counts. The gene calls are TRBV24-1 and TRBJ2-3; D possibly corresponds to TRBD1 (6 bases). Trimming took off 0 bases at V and 2 bases at J, with 14 bases between the two ends. Per the germline V gene, CDR1 is KGHDR and CDR2 is SFDVKD. The CDR3 has 17 residues. The CDR3 sequence: CATSDLQGLGATDTQYF. The DNA of the CDR3 is TGTGCCACCAGTGATTTGCAGGGGTTGGGAGCCACAGATACGCAGTATTTT.

This clonotype occurred many times. This chain joins TRBV20-1 and TRBJ2-1; 9 nucleotides match TRBD2. With V trimmed by 7 bases and J by 5 bases, 9 bases remained unmatched. Germline V gene lookup returns CDR1 DFQATT and CDR2 SNEGSKA (reference sequence). This CDR3 has 14 amino acids. The CDR3 region is CSVGEVAGDNEQFF. CDR3 coding DNA: TGCAGTGTGGGAGAGGTAGCGGGGGACAATGAGCAGTTCTTC.

This clonotype was seen only a few times. The chain uses TRBV19 and TRBJ2-1; D not resolved. Per the germline V gene, CDR1 is LNHDA and CDR2 is SQIVND (reference sequence). The ends were cut back, 7 bases at V and 10 bases at J, with 20 bases in the middle. The CDR3 totals 14 residues. The CDR3 coding sequence is TGTGCCAGTACCCCAAACGGCCACCTCCAAGAGCAGTTCTTC. This encodes CASTPNGHLQEQFF.

This clonotype was recorded at least ten times. The CDR3 here is CSARGDGTYISYEQYF. CDR3 DNA: TGCAGTGCTAGAGGGGACGGGACATATATCTCCTACGAGCAGTACTTC. The chain has TRBV20-1 and TRBJ2-7; D might be TRBD1 (6 bases). Trimming removed 1 base at V and 0 bases at J, with 16 bases between. This CDR3 has 16 amino acids. From germline, CDR1 is DFQATT and CDR2 SNEGSKA (reference sequence).

In this sample, this clonotype turned up many times. The chain is built from TRBV6-1 and TRBJ2-7, with 8 bases that match TRBD1. The CDR3 spans 14 residues. The V and J ends lost 5 bases and 5 bases, in that order; junction bases with no gene match: 8. Germline assignment: CDR1 MNHNS and CDR2 SASEGT. In nucleotides, the CDR3 is TGTGCCAGCAGTCTAGACAGGGGTAGAAACGAGCAGTACTTC. It yields the protein CASSLDRGRNEQYF.

This clonotype was picked up many times. The chain employs TRBV20-1 and TRBJ1-1; 8 bases match TRBD1. The CDR3 consists of 14 residues. With 2 bases clipped from V and 1 base from J, the junction kept 3 bases outside the gene matches. In germline, CDR1 is DFQATT, CDR2 SNEGSKA (reference sequence). Here the CDR3 DNA reads TGCAGTGCTAGACCCGGACAGGGGAACACTGAAGCTTTCTTT. It encodes CSARPGQGNTEAFF.

This chain connects TRBV10-3 to TRBJ2-7; 8 nucleotides match TRBD1. The CDR3 sequence is 14 residues long. J gave up 6 bases and V 3 bases, and 7 bases lay outside the gene matches. CDR1 is ENHRY and CDR2 is SYGVKD in the germline V gene. The CDR3 DNA sequence: TGTGCCATCAGTGATGACAGGGGAGCTGTCGAGCAGTACTTC. As protein: CAISDDRGAVEQYF.

At least ten counts were recorded for this clonotype. V and J are TRBV6-1 and TRBJ2-3, with unresolved D. The V and J ends lost 8 bases and 2 bases respectively, with 14 bases between them. CDR1 is MNHNS, CDR2 SASEGT, per germline. The CDR3 sequence is 14 residues long. CDR3 sequence: CASGPGPFTDTQYF. Here the CDR3 DNA reads TGTGCCAGCGGACCGGGCCCCTTCACAGATACGCAGTATTTT.

The sample holds many counts of this clonotype. The V call is TRBV6-1, the J call TRBJ2-3; a possible D gene is TRBD2 (5 bases). V shed 3 bases and J shed 5 bases, with 15 bases lying between them. Germline values: CDR1 MNHNS, CDR2 SASEGT. This CDR3 is built from 15 residues. Here the CDR3 DNA reads TGTGCCAGCAGTGATCCCGGGGATGGGGTAGATACGCAGTATTTT. It codes for CASSDPGDGVDTQYF.

The CDR3 DNA reads TGTGCCAGTAGTATCACCACCTATAATTCACCCCTCCACTTT. It encodes CASSITTYNSPLHF. V usage is TRBV19 and J usage is TRBJ1-6; no definite D call. The CDR3 length is 14 residues. Germline assignment: CDR1 LNHDA and CDR2 SQIVND (reference sequence). V lost 3 bases and J 2 bases, leaving 5 bases between the germline ends.

V gene TRBV20-1 combines with J gene TRBJ2-7, with 7 bases that match TRBD2. The trim removed 3 bases at V and 3 bases at J, leaving 8 bases unmatched. Germline V gene lookup returns CDR1 DFQATT and CDR2 SNEGSKA (reference sequence). The CDR3 spans 14 residues. DNA for the CDR3: TGCAGTGCTAGTGGGGGGGACCACCTCTACGAGCAGTACTTC. This encodes CSASGGDHLYEQYF.

Many counts were recorded for this clonotype. V usage is TRBV12-3 or TRBV12-4 and J usage is TRBJ2-3; 10 bases are shared with TRBD2. The CDR3 runs 16 residues. The V gene end was trimmed by 6 bases and the J gene end by 4 bases; junction bases not matched to a gene: 10. CDR3 bases: TGTGCCAGCAGCCCAATAGCGGGAGGCCGTGCAGATACGCAGTATTTT. Translation gives CASSPIAGGRADTQYF.

There are many counts of this clonotype. The chain combines TRBV12-3 or TRBV12-4 with TRBJ2-3; TRBD2 matches at 10 bases. The J segment lost 4 bases and the V segment lost 4 bases, leaving 5 bases of the junction unmatched. CDR3 size: 15 residues. The CDR3 region has the DNA TGTGCCAGCAGTTCCCAGCGGGAGGGCCCAGATACGCAGTATTTT. Translated, it gives CASSSQREGPDTQYF.

J is TRBJ2-3 and V is TRBV19; 7 nucleotides align to TRBD2. Germline V gene sequence: CDR1 LNHDA, CDR2 SQIVND (reference sequence). V shed 6 bases, J shed 6 bases, and the junction held 6 bases outside the gene matches. There are 13 residues in the CDR3. The CDR3 region is CASRLAGADTQYF. In nucleotides, the CDR3 is TGTGCCAGTAGGCTGGCGGGAGCTGATACGCAGTATTTT.

Ten or more counts support this clonotype. The chain is built from TRBV11-2 and TRBJ2-2, with a tentative D call TRBD1 (5 bases). The germline V and J ends were trimmed by 5 bases and 7 bases, with 14 bases remaining between them. This CDR3 has 14 amino acids. The germline V gene encodes CDR1 SGHAT and CDR2 FQNNGV. Here the CDR3 reads CASSPVRTGGELFF. In nucleotides, the CDR3 is TGTGCCAGCAGCCCGGTACGAACAGGCGGGGAGCTGTTTTTT.

This clonotype has ten or more counts. CDR3 coding DNA: TGTGCCAGCAGTTTAGAGGACGAGCAGTACTTC. Translation gives CASSLEDEQYF. The V and J genes are TRBV28 and TRBJ2-7; D uncertain. Trimming removed 2 bases from V and 5 bases from J, with 4 bases in between. The CDR3 totals 11 residues. Looked up from germline, CDR1 is MDHEN and CDR2 is SYDVKM.

This clonotype was observed a handful of times. The chain combines TRBV19 with TRBJ2-6; D is possibly TRBD1 (5 bases). CDR3 length equals 17 residues. V lost 4 bases and J 0 bases, leaving 13 bases between the germline ends. Germline V CDR1 and CDR2: LNHDA, SQIVND (reference sequence). CDR3 loop: CASSKTVTFSGANVLTF. DNA for the CDR3: TGTGCCAGTAGTAAGACAGTTACCTTCTCTGGGGCCAACGTCCTGACTTTC.

The rearrangement uses TRBV18 and TRBJ2-7; TRBD1 might be the D (6 bases). CDR3 length: 15 amino acids. V was trimmed by 3 bases and J by 9 bases, leaving 21 bases between them. Germline V gene data show CDR1 as KGHSH and CDR2 as LQKENI. CDR3: CASSPSGTHYEGQYF. In DNA, the CDR3 is TGTGCCAGCTCACCCTCCGGGACACACTACGAAGGGCAGTACTTC.

This clonotype was seen a handful of times. The rearrangement links TRBV10-1 to TRBJ2-3, with 10 nucleotides matching TRBD2. CDR1 is WNHNN and CDR2 is SYGVQD in the germline V gene (reference sequence). V lost 6 bases to trimming and J lost 0 bases; unmatched junction nucleotides: 9. The CDR3 is 17 residues long. CDR3 coding DNA: TGCGCCAGCAGCCGTCCAACTAGCGGGATTAGCACAGATACGCAGTATTTT. Protein sequence: CASSRPTSGISTDTQYF.